Listed here is a single TCR beta chain. The antigen remains undetermined. The data belong to a study of CD8 T cells in ankylosing spondylitis. Study-level points and caveats: Under 10 highly homologous variants formed a TCR beta motif that appeared characteristic of ankylosing spondylitis blood. Peripheral blood samples showed relatively rare disease-linked clones, and these clones were CD8+. In synovial fluid and blood from reactive arthritis, some motif variants were previously reported. Disease-linked clones reportedly concentrated significantly in matched ankylosing spondylitis synovial fluid.

Per the germline V gene, CDR1 is ENHRY and CDR2 is SYGVKD. The CDR3 is 16 residues long. Trimming pared 5 bases from V and 4 bases from J, leaving 20 bases between. Generation of TCR beta libraries employed quantitative 5'-RACE incorporating molecular barcodes. MiXCR was run by TCRdb on the 5' RACE reads, yielding one entry per CDR3 protein. Here the sample spans about 440,000 distinct CDR3 sequences, over 15% being singletons. The source of this sequence is a male donor with ankylosing spondylitis. This chain joins TRBV10-3 and TRBJ1-2, with D perhaps TRBD1 (5 bases). Sequenced: blood, either unsorted or a sorted T cell fraction (not recorded which). CDR3 sequence: CAISSDFPGGVYGYTF. CDR3 in DNA: TGTGCCATCAGTTCGGACTTCCCGGGAGGGGTCTATGGCTACACCTTC.